The 25 T cell receptor beta chains below all came from one sample that was sequenced in a study of T cells in Graves' hyperthyroidism and ophthalmopathy. Template material for amplifying TCR beta CDR3 regions consisted of RNA transcripts. When the TCR CDR3 underwent first-round RT-PCR, the HTBI primer set was used. TCRdb reprocessed the multiplex PCR reads with MiXCR, giving one entry per CDR3 protein. This table holds under 400,000 distinct CDR3 sequences, about 12% found once. The sample taken for sequencing was blood. These receptors originate from a young woman with Graves' hyperthyroidism.

This clonotype came up many times. The J gene is TRBJ1-5, the V gene TRBV27, with 7 positions matching TRBD1. V lost 5 bases and J lost 4; bases outside the gene matches: 14. Germline CDR1 is MNHEY and CDR2 is SMNVEV (reference sequence). The CDR3 has 17 residues. The chain's CDR3 is CASSKLSGTAKNQPQHF. The DNA for the CDR3 is TGTGCCAGCAGTAAACTGTCCGGGACAGCCAAGAATCAGCCCCAGCATTTT.

The table lists this clonotype with a few counts. This sequence joins TRBV9 and TRBJ2-2; D is perhaps TRBD1 (5 bases). The CDR3 loop spans 18 amino acids. The V and J ends lost 0 bases and 0 bases respectively, with 15 bases between them. From germline, CDR1 is SGDLS and CDR2 YYNGEE. The CDR3 here is CASSVGQDSPANTGELFF. CDR3 bases: TGTGCCAGCAGCGTAGGGCAAGACAGCCCCGCGAACACCGGGGAGCTGTTTTTT.

This clonotype was seen repeatedly, ten times or more. This chain connects TRBV7-9 to TRBJ2-7; D gene unclear. The CDR3 length is 15 residues. Looked up from germline, CDR1 is SEHNR and CDR2 is FQNEAQ (reference sequence). Trimming took off 1 base at V and 2 bases at J, with 12 bases between the two ends. The CDR3 DNA reads TGTGCCAGCAGCTTAGACGGTATCACTACCTACGAGCAGTACTTC. Protein: CASSLDGITTYEQYF.

The J gene is TRBJ2-7, the V gene TRBV20-1; D call uncertain. The CDR3 covers 14 residues. Trimming stripped 3 bases from V and 3 bases from J, with 15 bases between. Germline-derived CDR1 and CDR2 are DFQATT and SNEGSKA (reference sequence). Here the CDR3 reads CSASLPGPFYEQYF. The CDR3 nucleotides read TGCAGTGCTAGCCTGCCGGGTCCCTTCTACGAGCAGTACTTC.

This clonotype came up many times. The chain couples TRBV28 to TRBJ1-2, with D maybe TRBD1 (6 bases). Germline V gene data show CDR1 as MDHEN and CDR2 as SYDVKM. Deletions cut 5 bases from V and 6 bases from J, with 22 bases between. This CDR3 region has 16 residues. The CDR3: CASSPTDRRRFHGYTF. The CDR3 DNA reads as TGTGCCAGCAGTCCGACCGACAGGAGGCGGTTTCATGGCTACACCTTC.

This clonotype was counted ten times or more. The rearrangement joins TRBV20-1 to TRBJ2-7; perhaps D is TRBD1 or TRBD2 (5 bases each). This CDR3 contains 15 residues. V gave up 4 bases and J gave up 6 bases, with 22 bases separating them. Looked up from germline, CDR1 is DFQATT and CDR2 is SNEGSKA (reference sequence). CDR3 nucleotide sequence: TGCAGTGCTAAACAACACCAAGGGGTGGGACGCGAGCAGTACTTC. Translation gives CSAKQHQGVGREQYF.

This clonotype was counted many times. The chain joins TRBV3-1 to TRBJ2-7, with D possibly being TRBD1 (5 bases). The CDR3 totals 14 residues. From germline, CDR1 is LGHDT and CDR2 YNNKEL (reference sequence). V was cut by 3 bases and J by 3 bases, with 12 bases left in between. Here the CDR3 DNA reads TGTGCCAGCAGCCAGGTGGTACAGGACTACGAGCAGTACTTC. Its protein product is CASSQVVQDYEQYF.

This chain uses TRBV19 with TRBJ1-5; D is unclear. The germline CDR1 and CDR2 sequences are LNHDA and SQIVND (reference sequence). The CDR3 extends over 12 amino acids. V lost 1 base and J lost 14, with 12 bases in between. The CDR3 nucleotides read TGTGCCAGTAGTATAGGCGGCATCCCCAAGCATTTT. As protein: CASSIGGIPKHF.

The table lists this clonotype with many counts. The chain uses TRBV13 and TRBJ2-3, with D maybe TRBD1 (6 bases). V gave up 7 bases and J gave up 8 bases, with 13 bases separating them. CDR3 length: 12 residues. CDR1 is PRHDT and CDR2 is FYEKMQ in the germline V gene (reference sequence). The CDR3 nucleotides are TGTGCCAGCACCAGGGGACCGGGTACGCAGTATTTT. It encodes CASTRGPGTQYF. The full variable domain, rest sourced from reference TRBV13 and TRBJ2-3, is AAGVIQSPRHLIKEKRETATLKCYPIPRHDTVYWYQQGPGQDPQFLISFYEKMQSDKGSIPDRFSAQQFSDYHSELNMSSLELGDSALYFCASTRGPGTQYFGPGTRLTVL.

This clonotype appeared a few times. The rearrangement joins TRBV4-1 to TRBJ2-3; 7 nucleotides align to TRBD2. After removal of 0 bases from V and 4 bases from J, the junction contained 4 bases not matched to a gene. CDR1 MGHRA and CDR2 YSYEKL come from the germline V gene. The CDR3 runs to 15 residues. The CDR3 is CASSQDGGGADTQYF. The CDR3 nucleotides are TGCGCCAGCAGCCAAGATGGGGGGGGGGCAGATACGCAGTATTTT.

This clonotype showed up many times. DNA of the CDR3: TGCGCCAGCAGCCGGGGGGGCTTTGTTACAGATACGCAGTATTTT. Residues: CASSRGGFVTDTQYF. The rearrangement links TRBV5-1 to TRBJ2-3; 8 positions agree with TRBD2. Germline V gene sequence: CDR1 SGHRS, CDR2 YFSETQ. V shed 4 bases and J 3 bases; nucleotides not matched to a gene: 7. This CDR3 has 15 residues.

Comments on this clonotype: This clone may be a read error of a much larger clone one base away. The chain has TRBV7-9 and TRBJ2-3; D gene ambiguous. The CDR3 covers 14 residues. Germline V CDR1 and CDR2: SEHNR, FQNEAQ (reference sequence). CDR3 loop: CASSFEGTTVTQYF. CDR3 nucleotide sequence: TGTGCCAGCAGCTTTGAAGGCACCACAGTTACGCAGTATTTT.

This clonotype was observed a handful of times. V gene TRBV6-2 or TRBV6-3 combines with J gene TRBJ2-3; 9 nucleotides match TRBD2. Germline V lookup: CDR1 MNHEY, CDR2 SVGEGT. V lost 6 bases to trimming and J lost 1 base; unmatched junction nucleotides: 5. The length of the CDR3 is 15 residues. CDR3 region: CASRLAGAGTDTQYF. CDR3 bases: TGTGCCAGCAGATTAGCGGGAGCCGGCACAGATACGCAGTATTTT.

This rearrangement joins TRBV5-1 to TRBJ2-5; 12 nucleotides match TRBD2. There are 15 residues in the CDR3. Germline V gene data show CDR1 as SGHRS and CDR2 as YFSETQ. After removal of 4 bases from V and 5 bases from J, the junction contained 6 bases not matched to a gene. CDR3 bases: TGCGCCAGCAGCCCAAGGACTAGCGGGATTGAGACCCAGTACTTC. This translates into CASSPRTSGIETQYF.

At least ten counts were recorded for this clonotype. The chain joins TRBV6-1 to TRBJ1-6; no firm D call. Germline CDR1 is MNHNS and CDR2 is SASEGT. The CDR3 has 15 residues. V was pared by 1 base and J by 18 bases, with 22 bases between. For the CDR3, the DNA is TGTGCCAGCAGTGAAGGGATGCAGGAACCTTTCCCGGGCCACTTT. It is translated as CASSEGMQEPFPGHF.

This clonotype came up many times. V gene TRBV19 combines with J gene TRBJ2-7, with no clear D. Trimming pared 3 bases from V and 6 bases from J, leaving 15 bases between. The CDR3 is 14 amino acids. Germline CDR1 is LNHDA and CDR2 is SQIVND (reference sequence). The CDR3 coding sequence is TGTGCCAGTAGTATGTCACCGTCCGGACGCGAGCAGTACTTC. Its protein is CASSMSPSGREQYF.

This clonotype was seen many times. This rearrangement joins TRBV19 to TRBJ1-1; no firm D call. The germline V gene encodes CDR1 LNHDA and CDR2 SQIVND (reference sequence). This CDR3 has 11 residues. Trimming took off 8 bases at V and 6 bases at J, with 10 bases between the two ends. Here the CDR3 reads CASQSRSEAFF. The CDR3 DNA sequence: TGTGCCAGTCAAAGCCGGTCTGAAGCTTTCTTT. Full variable domain (outside the CDR3, taken from reference TRBV19 and TRBJ1-1): DGGITQSPKYLFRKEGQNVTLSCEQNLNHDAMYWYRQDPGQGLRLIYYSQIVNDFQKGDIAEGYSVSREKKESFPLTVTSAQKNPTAFYLCASQSRSEAFFGQGTRLTVV.

The J gene is TRBJ1-4, the V gene TRBV5-1; possibly TRBD1 for D (5 bases). CDR1 is SGHRS, CDR2 YFSETQ, per germline. V lost 1 base, J lost 0 bases, and 10 bases lay in between. The CDR3 contains 16 residues. CDR3 in amino acids: CASSLRDRTTNEKLFF. The DNA of the CDR3 is TGCGCCAGCAGCTTGAGAGACAGAACAACTAATGAAAAACTGTTTTTT.

This clonotype came up many times. CDR3 sequence reads: CASSEAGQNYGYTF. In DNA form, the CDR3 reads TGTGCCAGCAGTGAGGCCGGACAGAACTATGGCTACACCTTC. V is TRBV2 and J is TRBJ1-2; D might be TRBD1 (6 bases). CDR3 size: 14 residues. Germline V gene lookup returns CDR1 SNHLY and CDR2 FYNNEI. With 3 bases removed from V and 2 bases from J, the gap between germline ends came to 10 bases.

In its sample, this clonotype was seen many times. This sequence joins TRBV2 and TRBJ2-5, with D maybe TRBD2 (6 bases). CDR1 is SNHLY, CDR2 FYNNEI, per germline. V was cut by 11 bases and J by 1 base, with 20 bases left in between. The CDR3 has 15 amino acids. The CDR3: CAAYSPRRGQETQYF. Here the CDR3 DNA reads TGTGCCGCATACTCACCGAGGCGGGGCCAAGAGACCCAGTACTTC. The full variable domain, completed using reference TRBV2 and TRBJ2-5, is EPEVTQTPSHQVTQMGQEVILRCVPISNHLYFYWYRQILGQKVEFLVSFYNNEISEKSEIFDDQFSVERPDGSNFTLKIRSTKLEDSAMYFCAAYSPRRGQETQYFGPGTRLLVL.

This clonotype was picked up many times. V is TRBV7-9 and J is TRBJ2-7; either TRBD1 or TRBD2 may fit D (5 bases each). Germline V lookup: CDR1 SEHNR, CDR2 FQNEAQ (reference sequence). Trimming removed 5 bases at V and 5 bases at J, with 13 bases between. The CDR3 loop spans 13 amino acids. CDR3: CASSPRGPHEQYF. CDR3 coding DNA: TGTGCCAGCAGCCCTAGGGGACCTCACGAGCAGTACTTC.

In its sample, this clonotype was seen many times. The chain recombines TRBV27 with TRBJ1-5; TRBD1 might be the D (5 bases). The CDR3 extends over 13 amino acids. V lost 5 bases, J lost 3 bases, and 8 bases lay in between. From germline, CDR1 is MNHEY and CDR2 SMNVEV (reference sequence). The CDR3 is CASSVTDNQPQHF. CDR3 DNA: TGTGCCAGCAGTGTGACAGACAATCAGCCCCAGCATTTT.

This clonotype was observed at least ten times. This sequence joins TRBV5-1 and TRBJ2-1, with 10 bases fitting TRBD2. With V trimmed by 3 bases and J by 5 bases, 8 bases remained unmatched. Germline assignment: CDR1 SGHRS and CDR2 YFSETQ. This CDR3 is built from 16 residues. This CDR3 is CASSSTLAGVDNEQFF. Here the CDR3 DNA reads TGCGCCAGCAGCTCTACCCTAGCGGGAGTTGACAATGAGCAGTTCTTC.

In this sample, this clonotype turned up many times. The V call is TRBV3-1, the J call TRBJ1-2, with a possible D match to TRBD1 (6 bases). The V gene lost 0 bases and the J gene lost 3 bases, with 11 bases spanning the gap. The CDR3 has 15 residues. Germline V gene data show CDR1 as LGHDT and CDR2 as YNNKEL (reference sequence). This chain's CDR3 is CASSQEPGADYGYTF. DNA of the CDR3: TGTGCCAGCAGCCAAGAACCGGGGGCAGACTATGGCTACACCTTC.

Ten or more counts support this clonotype. This chain joins TRBV5-5 and TRBJ1-1, with D unclear. There are 12 residues in the CDR3. The germline CDR1 and CDR2 sequences are SGHKS and YYEKEE (reference sequence). V lost 3 bases, J lost 7 bases, and 10 bases lay in between. The CDR3 DNA follows: TGTGCCAGCAGCTCGCAAACGAATGAAGCTTTCTTT. As protein: CASSSQTNEAFF. The full variable domain, rest sourced from reference TRBV5-5 and TRBJ1-1, is DAGVTQSPTHLIKTRGQQVTLRCSPISGHKSVSWYQQVLGQGPQFIFQYYEKEERGRGNFPDRFSARQFPNYSSELNVNALLLGDSALYLCASSSQTNEAFFGQGTRLTVV.